The rows below give T cell receptor beta chains drawn from one sample of a study of T cells in Graves' hyperthyroidism and ophthalmopathy. TCRdb reprocessed the multiplex PCR reads via MiXCR and lists one record per CDR3 protein. Among about 530,000 distinct CDR3 sequences listed, 17% were seen once. Source material: blood. The receptors here all came from a woman under 30 with Graves' ophthalmopathy. Each CDR3 is given with its conserved first and last residue. The D gene is left open where the match is weak. Size values are once, few and many counts, or a class for expanded clones, and some rows have none.

d_gene	abundance	v_gene	j_gene	CDR3nt	CDR3aa
TRBD2	.	TRBV27	TRBJ2-2	TGTGCCAGCAGTTTCTCACTAGCGGAAGCACTCGGGGAGCTGTTTTTT	CASSFSLAEALGELFF
TRBD1	.	TRBV2	TRBJ2-5	TGTGCCAGCAGTGACGGACAGGGCGAGACCCAGTACTTC	CASSDGQGETQYF
.	.	TRBV2	TRBJ2-6	TGTGCCAGCAGTGTCGGGCAGAACTCTGGGGCCAACGTCCTGACTTTC	CASSVGQNSGANVLTF
.	few	TRBV6-1	TRBJ2-1	TGTGCCAGCAGTGACGACTATAGCTCCGGTCTTTTGAATGAGCAGTTCTTC	CASSDDYSSGLLNEQFF
.	few	TRBV6-1	TRBJ1-6	TGTGCCAGCAGCTTCGAAGGGGTTTCGAGTAGTTCACCCCTCCACTTT	CASSFEGVSSSSPLHF
TRBD2	many	TRBV7-2	TRBJ2-7	TGTGCCAGCAGCGCCGGACTAGCGGGGAGCTCCTACGAGCAGTACTTC	CASSAGLAGSSYEQYF
.	.	TRBV20-1	TRBJ2-7	TGCAGTGCTAGAGACACGCTAAGTGTTGGCTACTCGTTATACGAGCAGTACTTC	CSARDTLSVGYSLYEQYF
TRBD2	many	TRBV27	TRBJ2-1	TGTGCCAGCAGTTCGGGGCTAGCGGGAGGGGGGGACAATGAGCAGTTCTTC	CASSSGLAGGGDNEQFF
TRBD1	many	TRBV28	TRBJ1-3	TGTGCCAGCAAATCGCAGGGGGCCGGTATTGGAAACACCATATATTTT	CASKSQGAGIGNTIYF
.	many	TRBV20-1	TRBJ2-7	TGCAGTGGGGGGGTCCCTCTCTCCTACGAGCAGTACTTC	CSGGVPLSYEQYF
TRBD1	many	TRBV2	TRBJ2-1	TGTGCCAGCAGAGGGGACAGGGGAGCCTACAATGAGCAGTTCTTC	CASRGDRGAYNEQFF
.	many	TRBV2	TRBJ1-6	TGTGCCAGCAGGTCGGGCCAGTCTAGTAATTCACCCCTCCACTTT	CASRSGQSSNSPLHF
TRBD1	many	TRBV20-1	TRBJ1-1	TGCAGTGCTAGGGACAGGGCCTCTGGTGAAGCTTTCTTT	CSARDRASGEAFF
.	many	TRBV7-6	TRBJ1-2	TGTGCCAGCAGCCCCTACAGGACTAACTATGGCTACACCTTC	CASSPYRTNYGYTF
TRBD1	.	TRBV5-1	TRBJ1-4	TGCGCCAGCAGCAAAGGGACAGGGTGGGAAAAACTGTTTTTT	CASSKGTGWEKLFF
.	many	TRBV6-1	TRBJ2-7	TGTGCCAGCAGCTACTTCAGGGGGGAAGGCTACGAGCAGTACTTC	CASSYFRGEGYEQYF
.	many	TRBV12-3/TRBV12-4	TRBJ2-5	TGTGCCAGCGGGACACAGTACCAAGAGACCCAGTACTTC	CASGTQYQETQYF
.	few	TRBV6-1	TRBJ2-3	TGTGCCAGCAGTGAAGGGAAGGGGATGGGAGATACGCAGTATTTT	CASSEGKGMGDTQYF
.	.	TRBV2	TRBJ2-1	TGTGCCAGCAGTCCAGGGCTAGCGTCAACGGATGAGCAGTTCTTC	CASSPGLASTDEQFF
TRBD2	many	TRBV7-3	TRBJ2-3	TGTGCCAGCAGCCCTACTAGCGGCACAGATACGCAGTATTTT	CASSPTSGTDTQYF
.	few	TRBV5-8	TRBJ2-7	TGTGCCAGCAGCTTCCACAAAGGACAGCCCTACGAGCAGTACTTC	CASSFHKGQPYEQYF
TRBD2	many	TRBV28	TRBJ2-3	TGTGCCAGCAGTTTCTTTAGCGGGAGTGATACGCAGTATTTT	CASSFFSGSDTQYF
TRBD2	many	TRBV5-1	TRBJ2-2	TGCGCCAGCAGCTTGGATCTAGCGGGGAACACCGGGGAGCTGTTTTTT	CASSLDLAGNTGELFF
TRBD2	.	TRBV15	TRBJ2-3	TGTGCCACCAGCACGACTAGCGAGGGATCAGATACGCAGTATTTT	CATSTTSEGSDTQYF
.	.	TRBV6-2/TRBV6-3	TRBJ2-1	TGTGCCAGCAGTGACCTGATGGACTACAATGAGCAGTTCTTC	CASSDLMDYNEQFF
.	.	TRBV6-1	TRBJ1-6	TGTGCCAGCAGTGAAGCCCTATCCGGGGCTTCACCCCTCCACTTT	CASSEALSGASPLHF
TRBD2	.	TRBV9	TRBJ2-2	TGTGCCAGCAGCACAGGGACTAGCGGAAAGGCCGGGGAGCTGTTTTTT	CASSTGTSGKAGELFF
.	.	TRBV19	TRBJ1-6	TGTGCCAGTAGTATTGAGGGTCAGAATTCACCCCTCCACTTT	CASSIEGQNSPLHF
.	many	TRBV5-5	TRBJ2-1	TGTGCCAGCAGCAATTCTGCGGGGAGGAACAATGAGCAGTTCTTC	CASSNSAGRNNEQFF
.	.	TRBV3-1	TRBJ2-7	TGTGCCAGCAGCCATAGGCCCCTAGGCGGGGCATCCTACGAGCAGTACTTC	CASSHRPLGGASYEQYF
.	.	TRBV18	TRBJ2-1	TGTGCCAGCTCACCAGAATTGAGGGGGTCCTACAATGAGCAGTTCTTC	CASSPELRGSYNEQFF
TRBD1	.	TRBV6-1	TRBJ1-5	TGTGCCAGCAGTGGGACAGGGCGTCAGCCCCAGCATTTT	CASSGTGRQPQHF
.	many	TRBV4-3	TRBJ1-5	TGCGCCAGCAGCCAAGATCGGGCAGGGCAACAGCCCCAGCATTTT	CASSQDRAGQQPQHF
TRBD1	.	TRBV30	TRBJ1-1	TGTGCCGTGGCGCAGGGGGGCAGGACTGAAGCTTTCTTT	CAVAQGGRTEAFF
.	.	TRBV6-1	TRBJ1-5	TGTGCCAGCAGGGGCAATCAGCCCCAGCATTTT	CASRGNQPQHF
TRBD1	few	TRBV4-1	TRBJ1-5	TGCGCCAGCAGCCGAGGGACAGGGGGATTCAATCAGCCCCAGCATTTT	CASSRGTGGFNQPQHF
TRBD2	many	TRBV11-2	TRBJ2-1	TGTGCCAGCAGCCTGGGGTTAGCGGGGGCACCGTTCTTC	CASSLGLAGAPFF
.	.	TRBV15	TRBJ2-3	TGTGCCACCCGACCTCAGGCCTCGGGGGACACAGATACGCAGTATTTT	CATRPQASGDTDTQYF
.	many	TRBV11-1	TRBJ2-7	TGTGCCAGCAGCTTAATCCGGTCGCACGAGCAGTACTTC	CASSLIRSHEQYF
TRBD1	many	TRBV30	TRBJ1-6	TGTGCCTGGAGTGAGGAGGGGGCGGATAATTCACCCCTCCACTTT	CAWSEEGADNSPLHF
TRBD1	many	TRBV7-9	TRBJ1-1	TGTGCCAGCAGCCCAGGGACAGGGGAAGGAACTGAAGCTTTCTTT	CASSPGTGEGTEAFF